This TCR beta chain was identified during a study of cytotoxic CD8 clonotypes in ibrutinib-treated CLL. The method was immunoSEQ multiplex PCR; TCRdb's version includes in-frame clones alone and lacks a portion of them. In the table there are some 50,000 clones, roughly 50% of which are singletons. Trimming shortened V by 4 bases and J by 4 bases, and 16 bases separated the two germline ends. Germline V gives CDR1 SQVTM, CDR2 ANQGSEA. The CDR3 has 14 residues. The sequence was obtained from a human donor with chronic lymphocytic leukemia. This chain uses TRBV29-1 with TRBJ1-1; a weak D match, TRBD1 (6 bases). The sample consisted of PBMCs, taken after 24 months of ibrutinib treatment. CDR3 amino acids: CSVGQGIIGTEAFF. DNA of the CDR3: TGCAGCGTTGGCCAGGGGATTATCGGCACTGAAGCTTTCTTT.